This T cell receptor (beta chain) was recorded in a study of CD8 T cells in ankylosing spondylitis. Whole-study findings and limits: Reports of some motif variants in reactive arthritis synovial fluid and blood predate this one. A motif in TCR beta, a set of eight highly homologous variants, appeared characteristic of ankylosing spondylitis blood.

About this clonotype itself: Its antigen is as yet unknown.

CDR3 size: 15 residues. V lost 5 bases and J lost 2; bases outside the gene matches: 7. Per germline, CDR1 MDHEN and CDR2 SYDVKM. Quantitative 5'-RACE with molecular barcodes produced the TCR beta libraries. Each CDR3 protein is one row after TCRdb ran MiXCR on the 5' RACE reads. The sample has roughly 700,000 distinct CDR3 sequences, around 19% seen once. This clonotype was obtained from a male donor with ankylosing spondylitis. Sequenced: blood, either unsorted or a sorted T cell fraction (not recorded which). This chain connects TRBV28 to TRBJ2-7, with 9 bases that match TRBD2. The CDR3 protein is CASSVTSGLPYEQYF. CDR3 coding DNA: TGTGCCAGCAGTGTGACTAGCGGCCTACCCTACGAGCAGTACTTC. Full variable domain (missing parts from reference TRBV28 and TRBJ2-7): DVKVTQSSRYLVKRTGEKVFLECVQDMDHENMFWYRQDPGLGLRLIYFSYDVKMKEKGDIPEGYSVSREKKERFSLILESASTNQTSMYLCASSVTSGLPYEQYFGPGTRLTVT.